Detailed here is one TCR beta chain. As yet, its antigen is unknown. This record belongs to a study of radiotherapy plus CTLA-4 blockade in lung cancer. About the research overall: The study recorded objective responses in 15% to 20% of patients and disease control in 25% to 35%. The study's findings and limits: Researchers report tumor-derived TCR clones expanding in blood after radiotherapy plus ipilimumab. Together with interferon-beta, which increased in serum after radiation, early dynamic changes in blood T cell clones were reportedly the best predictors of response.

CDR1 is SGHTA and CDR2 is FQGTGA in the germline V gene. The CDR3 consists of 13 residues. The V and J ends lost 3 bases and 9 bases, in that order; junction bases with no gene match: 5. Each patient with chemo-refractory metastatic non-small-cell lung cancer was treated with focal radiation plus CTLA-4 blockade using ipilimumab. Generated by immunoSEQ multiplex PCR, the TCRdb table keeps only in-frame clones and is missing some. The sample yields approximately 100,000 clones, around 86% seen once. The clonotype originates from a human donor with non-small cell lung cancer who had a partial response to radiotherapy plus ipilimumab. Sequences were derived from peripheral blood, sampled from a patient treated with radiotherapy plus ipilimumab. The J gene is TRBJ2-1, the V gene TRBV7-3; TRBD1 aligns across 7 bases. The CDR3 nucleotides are TGTGCCAGCAGCTTGGAAGGGGGCGGTGAGCAGTTCTTC. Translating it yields CASSLEGGGEQFF. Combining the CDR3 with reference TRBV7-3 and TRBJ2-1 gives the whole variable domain GAGVSQTPSNKVTEKGKYVELRCDPISGHTALYWYRQSLGQGPEFLIYFQGTGAADDSGLPNDRFFAVRPEGSVSTLKIQRTERGDSAVYLCASSLEGGGEQFFGPGTRLTVL.